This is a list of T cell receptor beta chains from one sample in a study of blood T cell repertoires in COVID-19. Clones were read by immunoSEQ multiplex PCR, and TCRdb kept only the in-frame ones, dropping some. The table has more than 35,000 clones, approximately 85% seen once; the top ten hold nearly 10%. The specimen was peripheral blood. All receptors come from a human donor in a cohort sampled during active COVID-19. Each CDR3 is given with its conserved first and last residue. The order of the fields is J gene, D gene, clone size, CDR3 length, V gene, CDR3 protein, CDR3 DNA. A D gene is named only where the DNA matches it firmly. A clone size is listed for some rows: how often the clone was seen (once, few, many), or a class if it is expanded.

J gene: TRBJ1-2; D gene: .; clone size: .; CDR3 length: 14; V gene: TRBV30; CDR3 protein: CAWSADILLGGYTF; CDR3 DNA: TGTGCCTGGAGTGCGGACATTCTTCTCGGTGGCTACACCTTC
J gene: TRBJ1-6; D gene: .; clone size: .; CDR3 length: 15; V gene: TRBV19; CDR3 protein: CASNEGRTYNSPLHF; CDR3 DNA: TGTGCCAGTAACGAGGGGAGGACCTATAATTCACCCCTCCACTTT
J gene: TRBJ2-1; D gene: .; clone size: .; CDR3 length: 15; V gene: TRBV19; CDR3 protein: CASSSTGFLGNEQFF; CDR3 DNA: TGTGCCAGTAGCTCAACAGGGTTTCTGGGCAATGAGCAGTTCTTC
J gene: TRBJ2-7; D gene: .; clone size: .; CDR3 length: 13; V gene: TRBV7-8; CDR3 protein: CASSLSGTYEQYF; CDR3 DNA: TGTGCCAGCAGCTTGAGCGGTACCTACGAGCAGTACTTC
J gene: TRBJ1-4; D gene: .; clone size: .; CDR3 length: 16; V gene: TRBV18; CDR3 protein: CASSPPGPEREQKLFF; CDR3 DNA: TGTGCCAGCTCACCACCAGGACCCGAAAGGGAGCAAAAACTGTTTTTT
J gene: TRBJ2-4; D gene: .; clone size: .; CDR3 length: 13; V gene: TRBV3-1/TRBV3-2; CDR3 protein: CASSHMTTAIQYF; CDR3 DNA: TGTGCCAGCAGCCACATGACTACTGCCATTCAGTACTTC
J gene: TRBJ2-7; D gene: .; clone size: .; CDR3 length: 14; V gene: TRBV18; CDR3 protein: CASSPGTGAYEQYF; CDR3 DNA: TGTGCCAGCTCACCCGGGACGGGAGCCTACGAGCAGTACTTC
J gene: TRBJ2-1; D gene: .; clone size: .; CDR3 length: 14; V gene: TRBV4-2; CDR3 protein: CASSQDRGEDEQFF; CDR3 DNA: TGTGCCAGCAGCCAAGATAGAGGGGAGGATGAGCAGTTCTTC
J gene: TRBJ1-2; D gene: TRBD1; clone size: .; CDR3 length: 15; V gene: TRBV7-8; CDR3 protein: CASSQSTGGGYGYTF; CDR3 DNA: TGTGCCAGCAGCCAGTCGACAGGGGGTGGGTATGGCTACACCTTC
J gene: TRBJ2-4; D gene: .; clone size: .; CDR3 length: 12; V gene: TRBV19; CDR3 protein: CAGSPRSGIQYF; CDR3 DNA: TGTGCCGGTAGTCCCCGATCCGGCATTCAGTACTTC
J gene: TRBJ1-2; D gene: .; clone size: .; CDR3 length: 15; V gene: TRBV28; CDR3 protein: CASSTNGRANYGYTF; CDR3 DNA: TGTGCCAGCAGTACAAACGGCAGGGCTAACTATGGCTACACCTTC
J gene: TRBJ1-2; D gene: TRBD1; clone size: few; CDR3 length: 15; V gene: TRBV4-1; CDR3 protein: CASSPSTGEVYGYTF; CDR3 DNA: TGCGCCAGCAGCCCTTCCACAGGGGAGGTCTATGGCTACACCTTC
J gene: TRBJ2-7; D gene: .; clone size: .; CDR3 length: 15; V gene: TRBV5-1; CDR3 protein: CASSVTSGEPYEQYF; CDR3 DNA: TGCGCCAGCAGCGTAACATCGGGAGAACCCTACGAGCAGTACTTC
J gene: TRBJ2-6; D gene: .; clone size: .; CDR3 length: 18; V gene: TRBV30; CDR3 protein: CAWSRYNIGNSGANVLTF; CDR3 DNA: TGTGCCTGGAGCCGATACAACATCGGGAACTCTGGGGCCAACGTCCTGACTTTC
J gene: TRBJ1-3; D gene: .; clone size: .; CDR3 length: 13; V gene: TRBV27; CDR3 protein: CASRGASGNTIYF; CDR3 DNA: TGTGCCAGCAGGGGGGCTTCGGGAAACACCATATATTTT
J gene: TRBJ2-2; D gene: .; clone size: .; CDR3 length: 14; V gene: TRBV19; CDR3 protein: CASQQVANTGELFF; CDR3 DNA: TGTGCCAGCCAACAGGTCGCGAACACCGGGGAGCTGTTTTTT
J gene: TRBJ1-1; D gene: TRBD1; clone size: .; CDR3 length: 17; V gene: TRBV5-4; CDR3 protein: CASSPGGTGGAYTEAFF; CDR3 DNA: TGTGCCAGCAGCCCTGGCGGGACAGGGGGCGCTTATACTGAAGCTTTCTTT
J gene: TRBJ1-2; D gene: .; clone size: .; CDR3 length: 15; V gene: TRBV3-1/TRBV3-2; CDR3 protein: CASSQAARGARGYTF; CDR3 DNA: TGTGCCAGCAGCCAAGCTGCTCGGGGGGCGCGAGGCTACACCTTC
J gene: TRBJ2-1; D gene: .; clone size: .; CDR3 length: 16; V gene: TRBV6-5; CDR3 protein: CASSYYPDGEDNEQFF; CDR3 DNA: TGTGCCAGCAGTTACTATCCGGACGGGGAGGACAATGAGCAGTTCTTC
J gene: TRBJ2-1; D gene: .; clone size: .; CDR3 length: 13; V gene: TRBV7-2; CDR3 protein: CASSSSYYNEQFF; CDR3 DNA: TGTGCCAGCAGCTCGAGTTATTACAATGAGCAGTTCTTC
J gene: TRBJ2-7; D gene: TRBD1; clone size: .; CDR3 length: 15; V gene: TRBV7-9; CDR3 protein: CASSLAGTGVQEQYF; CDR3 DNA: TGTGCCAGCAGCTTAGCCGGGACAGGGGTTCAGGAGCAGTACTTC
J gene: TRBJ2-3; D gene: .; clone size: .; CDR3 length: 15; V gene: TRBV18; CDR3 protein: CASSPLDRVADTQYF; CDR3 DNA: TGTGCCAGCTCCCCCTTAGACAGAGTCGCAGATACGCAGTATTTT
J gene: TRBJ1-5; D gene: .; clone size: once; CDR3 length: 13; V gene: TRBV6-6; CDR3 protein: CASSPTGNQPQHF; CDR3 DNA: TGTGCCAGCAGTCCCACGGGGAATCAGCCCCAGCATTTT
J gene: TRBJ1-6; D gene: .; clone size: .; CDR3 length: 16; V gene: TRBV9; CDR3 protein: CASSSAGGINNSPLHF; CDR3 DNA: TGTGCCAGCAGTTCAGCAGGAGGGATTAATAATTCACCCCTCCACTTT
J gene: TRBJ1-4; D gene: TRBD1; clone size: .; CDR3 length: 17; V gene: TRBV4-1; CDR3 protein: CASSQDQDRAANEKLFF; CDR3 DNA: TGCGCCAGCAGCCAAGATCAAGACAGGGCGGCTAATGAAAAACTGTTTTTT
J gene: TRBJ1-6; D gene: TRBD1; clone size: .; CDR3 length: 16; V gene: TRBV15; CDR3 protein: CATSRDRARGSSPLHF; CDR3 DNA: TGTGCCACCAGCAGAGATCGTGCCAGGGGGAGCTCACCCCTCCACTTT
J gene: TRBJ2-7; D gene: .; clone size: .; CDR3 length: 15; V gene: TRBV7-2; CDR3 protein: CASSQQPSAGDEQYF; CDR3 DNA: TGTGCCAGCAGCCAGCAACCTAGCGCCGGGGACGAGCAGTACTTC
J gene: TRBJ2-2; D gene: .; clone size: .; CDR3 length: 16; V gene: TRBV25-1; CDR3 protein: CASSDPRRENTGELFF; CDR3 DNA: TGTGCCAGCAGTGACCCCCGCCGGGAAAACACCGGGGAGCTGTTTTTT
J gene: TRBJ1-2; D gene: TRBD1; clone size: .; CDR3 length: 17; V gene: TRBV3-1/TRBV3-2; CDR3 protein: CASRNTGQGPTYYGYTF; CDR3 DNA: TGTGCCAGCAGGAATACGGGACAGGGACCGACATACTATGGCTACACCTTC
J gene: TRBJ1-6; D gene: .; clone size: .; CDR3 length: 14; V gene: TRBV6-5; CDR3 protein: CASRDRLYNSPLHF; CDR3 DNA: TGTGCCAGCAGAGATCGACTGTATAATTCACCCCTCCACTTT
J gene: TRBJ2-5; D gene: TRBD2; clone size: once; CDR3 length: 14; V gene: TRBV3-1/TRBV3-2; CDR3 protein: CASEKRGAGETQYF; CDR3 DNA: TGTGCCAGCGAAAAGCGGGGGGCCGGGGAGACCCAGTACTTC
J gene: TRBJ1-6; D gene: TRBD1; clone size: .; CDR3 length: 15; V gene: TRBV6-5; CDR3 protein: CASSHPGQKNSPLHF; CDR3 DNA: TGTGCCAGCAGTCACCCGGGACAGAAAAATTCACCCCTCCACTTT
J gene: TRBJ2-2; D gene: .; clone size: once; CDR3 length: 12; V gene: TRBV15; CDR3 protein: CATGRSTGELFF; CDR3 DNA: TGTGCCACCGGTAGGAGCACCGGGGAGCTGTTTTTT
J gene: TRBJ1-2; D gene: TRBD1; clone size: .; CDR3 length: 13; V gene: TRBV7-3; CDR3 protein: CASSSGQGYGYTF; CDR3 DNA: TGTGCCAGCAGCTCAGGACAGGGGTATGGCTACACCTTC
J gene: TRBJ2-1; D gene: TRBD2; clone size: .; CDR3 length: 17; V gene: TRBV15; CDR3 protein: CATSRVKGTSGSNEQFF; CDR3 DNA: TGTGCCACCAGCAGAGTGAAAGGGACTAGCGGGAGCAATGAGCAGTTCTTC
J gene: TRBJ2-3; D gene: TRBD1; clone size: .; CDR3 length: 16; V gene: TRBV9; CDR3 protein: CASSVRQGTNTDTQYF; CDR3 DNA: TGTGCCAGCAGCGTACGACAGGGAACAAACACAGATACGCAGTATTTT
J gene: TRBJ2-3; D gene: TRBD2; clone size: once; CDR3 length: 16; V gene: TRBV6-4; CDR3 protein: CASRTEAGAGTDTQYF; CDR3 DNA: TGTGCCAGCAGGACCGAAGCGGGGGCTGGCACAGATACGCAGTATTTT
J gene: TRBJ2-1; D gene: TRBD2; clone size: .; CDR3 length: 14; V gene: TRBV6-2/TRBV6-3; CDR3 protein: CASSWGTTNNEQFF; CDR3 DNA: TGTGCCAGCAGTTGGGGGACTACAAACAATGAGCAGTTCTTC
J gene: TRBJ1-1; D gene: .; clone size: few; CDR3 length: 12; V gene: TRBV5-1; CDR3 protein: CASSSREPGAFF; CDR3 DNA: TGCGCCAGCAGCTCTCGGGAGCCAGGAGCTTTCTTT
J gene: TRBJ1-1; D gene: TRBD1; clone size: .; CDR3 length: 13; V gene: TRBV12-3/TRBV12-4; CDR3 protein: CASKQGANTEAFF; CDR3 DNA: TGTGCCAGCAAACAGGGGGCGAACACTGAAGCTTTCTTT
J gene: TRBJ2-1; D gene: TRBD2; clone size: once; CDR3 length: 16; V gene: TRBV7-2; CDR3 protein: CASSPYGAGGFNEQFF; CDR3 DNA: TGTGCCAGCAGCCCCTACGGGGCGGGAGGGTTCAATGAGCAGTTCTTC
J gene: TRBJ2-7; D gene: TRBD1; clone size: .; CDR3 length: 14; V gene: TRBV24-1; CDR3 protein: CATSDGTGGDEQYF; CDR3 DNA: TGTGCCACCAGTGACGGGACAGGTGGAGACGAGCAGTACTTC
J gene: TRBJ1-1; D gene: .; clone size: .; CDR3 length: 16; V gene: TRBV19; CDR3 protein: CASSKLVARENTEAFF; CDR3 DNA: TGTGCCAGTAGTAAGCTCGTGGCCAGGGAAAACACTGAAGCTTTCTTT
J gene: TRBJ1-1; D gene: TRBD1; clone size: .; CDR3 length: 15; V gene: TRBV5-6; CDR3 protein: CASSSGQGGFTEAFF; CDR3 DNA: TGTGCCAGCAGCTCTGGACAGGGAGGGTTCACTGAAGCTTTCTTT
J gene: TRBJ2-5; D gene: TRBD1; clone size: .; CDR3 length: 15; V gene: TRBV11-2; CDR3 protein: CASSPRDRGVETQYF; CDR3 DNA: TGTGCCAGCAGCCCCCGGGACAGGGGGGTAGAGACCCAGTACTTC
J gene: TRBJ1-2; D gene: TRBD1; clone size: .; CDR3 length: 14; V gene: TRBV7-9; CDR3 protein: CASSFRTGGAGYTF; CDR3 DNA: TGTGCCAGCAGCTTCCGGACAGGGGGCGCGGGCTACACCTTC
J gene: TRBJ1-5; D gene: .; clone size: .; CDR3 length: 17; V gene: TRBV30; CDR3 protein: CAWSKNPGFGSNQPQHF; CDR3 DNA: TGTGCCTGGAGTAAAAACCCAGGGTTTGGGAGCAATCAGCCCCAGCATTTT
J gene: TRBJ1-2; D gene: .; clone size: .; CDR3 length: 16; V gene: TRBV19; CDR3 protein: CASRDQGRGANYGYTF; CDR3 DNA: TGTGCCAGTAGGGACCAGGGCAGGGGAGCTAACTATGGCTACACCTTC
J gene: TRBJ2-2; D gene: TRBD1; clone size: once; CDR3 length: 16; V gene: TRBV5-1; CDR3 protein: CASSLEGQGNTGELFF; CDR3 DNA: TGCGCCAGCAGCTTGGAGGGACAGGGGAACACCGGGGAGCTGTTTTTT
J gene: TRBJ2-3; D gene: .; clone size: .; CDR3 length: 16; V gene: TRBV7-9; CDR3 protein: CASSLGGVSVTDTQYF; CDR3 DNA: TGTGCCAGCAGCTTAGGGGGGGTTTCGGTCACAGATACGCAGTATTTT